This T cell receptor (beta chain) was recovered during a study of identical twins. General study results and limits: Out-of-frame alpha sequences common to twins were enriched for low generation probability.

In the case of this clonotype: Its antigen is still unknown.

The CDR3 contains 15 residues. Germline lookup yields CDR1 LGHNA and CDR2 YNFKEQ. V was clipped by 3 bases and J by 7 bases, with 19 bases between them. MiXCR was run by TCRdb on the 5' RACE reads, yielding one entry per CDR3 protein. This repertoire shows 1.5 million to 2 million distinct CDR3 sequences, under 35% found once; its top ten account for 0.25% to 0.3%. The V gene is TRBV4-2, the J gene TRBJ2-7; weak D call: TRBD1 (5 bases). The TCR originated in a newborn girl in good health. Sequencing was done on a sample of cord blood. This CDR3 reads CASSHLRTFYNEQYF. In DNA form, the CDR3 reads TGTGCCAGCAGCCACTTAAGGACATTCTACAATGAGCAGTACTTC.